The 5 T cell receptor beta chains below come from one sample, sequenced in a study of OX40 agonist ivuxolimab in advanced cancers. This table comes from immunoSEQ multiplex PCR, and its TCRdb copy is limited to in-frame clones, with some not included. The sample includes some 100,000 clones, around 91% seen only once; the top ten take approximately 0.16%. The sample consisted of CD4+ or CD8+ T cells sorted from blood, taken in a trial of the OX40 agonist ivuxolimab. All receptors come from an adult with an advanced solid tumor such as melanoma, head and neck, liver or kidney cancer.

The J gene is TRBJ2-1, the V gene TRBV11-3; D may be TRBD2 (7 bases). The CDR3 spans 15 residues. Germline CDR1 reads SGHNT; CDR2 reads YENEEA. The V end lost 6 bases, the J end lost 1 base, and 13 bases lay between the germline ends. The CDR3 region has the DNA TGTGCCAGCAGTGCACAGGGAGGGTCCTACAATGAGCAGTTCTTC. Translated: CASSAQGGSYNEQFF.

This clone has a single count. The genes are TRBV4-1 and TRBJ2-7, with 8 positions matching TRBD2. The CDR3 is made up of 17 amino acids. Trimming removed 4 bases from V and 5 bases from J; junction bases left unmatched: 16. Germline loops: CDR1 MGHRA, CDR2 YSYEKL. The CDR3 DNA follows: TGCGCCAGCAGCCCCAGCGGGGGCATCCCAATCCCCCACGAGCAGTACTTC. Translating gives CASSPSGGIPIPHEQYF.

V is TRBV6-1 and J is TRBJ1-4; D remains ambiguous. CDR1 and CDR2 (germline): MNHNS, SASEGT. The CDR3 has 14 residues. V was cut by 2 bases and J by 7 bases, with 11 bases left in between. The CDR3 spells CASSEWVGGEKLFF. The CDR3 nucleotides read TGTGCCAGCAGTGAATGGGTGGGAGGTGAAAAACTGTTTTTT.

V gene TRBV11-1 combines with J gene TRBJ2-7; the D gene could be TRBD1 or TRBD2 (5 bases each). The CDR3 consists of 13 residues. The ends were cut back, 1 base at V and 1 base at J, with 5 bases in the middle. Germline V lookup: CDR1 SGHAT, CDR2 FQDESV (reference sequence). CDR3 coding DNA: TGTGCCAGCAGCTTAGGGGGGTCCTACGAGCAGTACTTC. Amino acids: CASSLGGSYEQYF.

Remarks on this clone: One junction end does not reproduce the germline sequence, and a read error may be involved. This rearrangement joins TRBV19 to TRBJ2-2, with TRBD1 matching 7 bases. Looked up from germline, CDR1 is LNHDA and CDR2 is SQIVND (reference sequence). The length of the CDR3 is 16 residues. CDR3 protein: CASSRNRGQDTGELFF. CDR3 DNA: TGTGCCAGCAGTAGGAACAGGGGTCAGGACACCGGGGAGCTGTTTTTT.